One sample yielded the 17 T cell receptor beta chains listed below, sequenced in a study of the immune and genomic landscape of osteosarcoma. Using immunoSEQ multiplex PCR, the repertoire was profiled, and TCRdb retains in-frame clones only, with some absent. Of 5,500 to 7,500 clones listed, 55% to 75% were seen once; the top ten hold approximately 15%. Osteosarcoma specimens were post-treatment primary, local recurrence and metastasis tumors from poor-prognosis patients. Sequencing used osteosarcoma tumor tissue from the lung. These receptors originate from a human donor with osteosarcoma.

The chain combines TRBV28 with TRBJ1-5; D uncertain. The CDR3 length is 13 residues. Trimming took 8 bases from V and 2 from J, leaving 10 bases between them. The V gene's germline CDR1 is MDHEN and CDR2 SYDVKM. The CDR3 bases are TGTGCCAGCTTGACACCCGGCAATCAGCCCCAGCATTTT. Translating gives CASLTPGNQPQHF.

The V call is TRBV11-2, the J call TRBJ2-7, with no clear D. The V gene's germline CDR1 is SGHAT and CDR2 FQNNGV. The CDR3 runs to 14 residues. V shed 0 bases and J shed 2 bases, with 8 bases lying between them. The CDR3 region is CASSLDVATYEQYF. As DNA, the CDR3 is TGTGCCAGCAGCTTAGATGTAGCCACCTACGAGCAGTACTTC. Together with reference TRBV11-2 and TRBJ2-7, the CDR3 gives the full variable domain: EAGVAQSPRYKIIEKRQSVAFWCNPISGHATLYWYQQILGQGPKLLIQFQNNGVVDDSQLPKDRFSAERLKGVDSTLKIQPAKLEDSAVYLCASSLDVATYEQYFGPGTRLTVT.

The gene calls are TRBV7-2 and TRBJ2-5, with 8 bases matching TRBD1. The length of the CDR3 is 15 residues. Trimming cost V 6 bases and J 5 bases; bases outside gene matches: 11. The V gene's germline CDR1 is SGHTA and CDR2 FQGNSA. The CDR3 is CASSSPTGVEETQYF. As DNA, the CDR3 is TGTGCCAGCAGTTCCCCGACAGGGGTGGAGGAGACCCAGTACTTC.

The chain combines TRBV27 with TRBJ1-6; tentative D call: TRBD1 (6 bases). CDR1 is MNHEY, CDR2 SMNVEV, per germline (reference sequence). Trimming shortened V by 3 bases and J by 9 bases, and 18 bases separated the two germline ends. The CDR3 has 16 amino acids. CDR3 loop: CASSFIGGGAGSPLHF. CDR3 DNA sequence: TGTGCCAGCAGTTTCATAGGGGGAGGGGCCGGTTCACCCCTCCACTTT.

The rearrangement links TRBV6-6 to TRBJ2-5; a weak D match, TRBD2 (5 bases). Germline CDR1 MNHNY, CDR2 SVGAGI (reference sequence). This CDR3 is built from 14 residues. V lost 2 bases to trimming and J lost 2 bases, with 9 bases between them. CDR3 DNA: TGTGCCAGCAGTTACGGCAGCGGACAAGAGACCCAGTACTTC. Protein product: CASSYGSGQETQYF.

A few counts support this clone. The CDR3 here is CASRPVGLAGGDGYEQYF. The CDR3 nucleotides read TGTGCCAGCCGTCCCGTGGGTCTAGCGGGAGGCGACGGCTACGAGCAGTACTTC. The genes are TRBV27 and TRBJ2-7; 11 positions match TRBD2. The germline V gene has CDR1 MNHEY and CDR2 SMNVEV (reference sequence). This CDR3 comprises 18 residues. With 8 bases clipped from V and 3 bases from J, the junction kept 18 bases outside the gene matches.

This rearrangement joins TRBV2 to TRBJ2-6; maybe TRBD1 (6 bases). Looked up from germline, CDR1 is SNHLY and CDR2 is FYNNEI. The CDR3 is made up of 17 amino acids. V gave up 3 bases and J gave up 0 bases, with 12 bases separating them. This CDR3 is CASSEDSLSSGANVLTF. The DNA of the CDR3 is TGTGCCAGCAGTGAGGACAGCCTCTCCTCTGGGGCCAACGTCCTGACTTTC.

This clone was seen more than once but under ten times. This rearrangement joins TRBV18 to TRBJ2-1; the D is unclear. V was pared by 8 bases and J by 2 bases, with 10 bases between. Per germline, CDR1 KGHSH and CDR2 LQKENI. The CDR3 sequence is 13 residues long. CDR3 sequence: CASRANPYNEQFF. In nucleotides, the CDR3 is TGTGCCAGCCGGGCCAATCCCTACAATGAGCAGTTCTTC.

A few counts support this clone. The chain has TRBV6-5 and TRBJ2-7; D is undetermined. The CDR3 is 14 amino acids. The germline gives CDR1 MNHEY, CDR2 SVGAGI. Trimming removed 5 bases at V and 4 bases at J, with 15 bases between. This CDR3 reads CASSPGWALYEQYF. In DNA form, the CDR3 reads TGTGCCAGCAGTCCTGGATGGGCCCTATACGAGCAGTACTTC.

This clone was picked up a small number of times. V and J are TRBV10-2 and TRBJ1-1; the D gene is possibly TRBD1 (5 bases). V lost 7 bases to trimming and J lost 1 base, with 10 bases between them. The germline V gene encodes CDR1 WSHSY and CDR2 SAAADI. The CDR3 is made up of 13 amino acids. The CDR3 region is CASNQQENTEAFF. In nucleotides, the CDR3 is TGCGCCAGCAACCAACAGGAGAACACTGAAGCTTTCTTT.

J is TRBJ2-2 and V is TRBV6-4; possible D gene TRBD2, 6 bases. V lost 0 bases, J lost 1 base, and 6 bases lay in between. CDR3 length: 15 amino acids. Looked up from germline, CDR1 is MRHNA and CDR2 is SNTAGT. CDR3 loop: CASSDSSGNTGELFF. The CDR3 DNA is TGTGCCAGCAGTGACTCTAGCGGGAACACCGGGGAGCTGTTTTTT.

This clone was seen once. This chain connects TRBV6-1 to TRBJ2-3; 9 bases align to TRBD1. Looked up from germline, CDR1 is MNHNS and CDR2 is SASEGT. The CDR3 has 15 residues. The V and J ends lost 10 bases and 4 bases, in that order; junction bases with no gene match: 12. CDR3 in amino acids: CANSRGGQGSDTQYF. CDR3 bases: TGTGCCAACTCGAGGGGGGGACAGGGTTCAGATACGCAGTATTTT.

The V and J genes are TRBV30 and TRBJ1-3; weak D call: TRBD1 (5 bases). Germline V CDR1 and CDR2: GTSNPN, SVGIG (reference sequence). Trimming pared 5 bases from V and 2 bases from J, leaving 10 bases between. This CDR3 is built from 13 residues. The CDR3, as DNA: TGTGCCTGGGCAGGGAGTCCTGGAAACACCATATATTTT. Its protein product is CAWAGSPGNTIYF.

The chain couples TRBV18 to TRBJ2-3; 8 bases agree with TRBD1. Germline loops: CDR1 KGHSH, CDR2 LQKENI. Losses at the gene ends were 3 bases for V and 4 bases for J; bases not matched to a gene: 3. This CDR3 has 14 amino acids. CDR3 amino acids: CASSPGQGPDTQYF. The CDR3 DNA is TGTGCCAGCTCACCTGGACAGGGACCAGATACGCAGTATTTT.

This chain uses TRBV19 with TRBJ1-1; 10 bases line up with TRBD1. The J segment lost 1 base and the V segment lost 4 bases, leaving 9 bases of the junction unmatched. This CDR3 is 17 amino acids long. Germline CDR1 reads LNHDA; CDR2 reads SQIVND (reference sequence). CDR3 nucleotides: TGTGCCAGTAGTAAGATGACAGGGGGCGCCGGGAACACTGAAGCTTTCTTT. Protein product: CASSKMTGGAGNTEAFF.

The chain links TRBV7-2 to TRBJ2-7; no reliable D call. From germline, CDR1 is SGHTA and CDR2 FQGNSA. V was cut by 4 bases and J by 4 bases, with 14 bases left in between. The CDR3 runs 14 residues. This CDR3 is CASSSSMTPYEQYF. CDR3 in DNA: TGTGCCAGCAGCTCCTCTATGACCCCTTACGAGCAGTACTTC.

The chain uses TRBV18 and TRBJ1-1; D is ambiguous. The CDR3 loop spans 12 amino acids. Trimming took 2 bases from V and 1 from J, leaving 2 bases between them. CDR1 and CDR2 from the germline V gene are KGHSH and LQKENI. This CDR3 reads CASSPKNTEAFF. The DNA for the CDR3 is TGTGCCAGCTCACCAAAGAACACTGAAGCTTTCTTT. Complete variable domain (other parts from reference TRBV18 and TRBJ1-1): NAGVMQNPRHLVRRRGQEARLRCSPMKGHSHVYWYRQLPEEGLKFMVYLQKENIIDESGMPKERFSAEFPKEGPSILRIQQVVRGDSAAYFCASSPKNTEAFFGQGTRLTVV.